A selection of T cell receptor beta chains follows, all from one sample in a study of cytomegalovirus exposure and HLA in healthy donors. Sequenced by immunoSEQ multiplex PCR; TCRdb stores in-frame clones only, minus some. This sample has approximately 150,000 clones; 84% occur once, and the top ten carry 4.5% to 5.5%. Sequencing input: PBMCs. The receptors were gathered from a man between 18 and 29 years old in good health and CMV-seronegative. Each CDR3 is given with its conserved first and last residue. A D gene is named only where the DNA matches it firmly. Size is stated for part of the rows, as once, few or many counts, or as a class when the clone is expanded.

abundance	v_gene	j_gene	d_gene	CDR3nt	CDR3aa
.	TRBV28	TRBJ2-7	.	TGTGCCAGCCCCGGACACTTACCCTCCTACGAGCAGTACTTC	CASPGHLPSYEQYF
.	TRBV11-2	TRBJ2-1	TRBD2	TGTGCCAGCAGCCCCCAGGTGGAGCGGGGTTACAATGAGCAGTTCTTC	CASSPQVERGYNEQFF
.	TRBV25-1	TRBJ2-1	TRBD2	TGTGCCAGTCAGACTAGCAGACATGAGCAGTTCTTC	CASQTSRHEQFF
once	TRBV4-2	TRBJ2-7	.	TGTGCCAGCAGCCAAGGGACATCCGTCTACGAGCAGTACTTC	CASSQGTSVYEQYF
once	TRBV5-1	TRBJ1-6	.	TGCGCCAGCAGCTTGGCCCAGGGATCACCCCTCCACTTT	CASSLAQGSPLHF
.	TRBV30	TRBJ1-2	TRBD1	TGTGCCTGGAGTGTACAGGGGGCCCTCAACTATGGCTACACCTTC	CAWSVQGALNYGYTF
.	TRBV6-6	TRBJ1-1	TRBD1	TGTGCCAGCAGTCCGACAGGGTGGACTGAAGCTTTCTTT	CASSPTGWTEAFF
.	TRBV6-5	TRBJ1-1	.	TGTGCCAGCAACAGAAAGAGAGTCGAAGCTTTCTTT	CASNRKRVEAFF
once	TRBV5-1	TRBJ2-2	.	TGCGCCAGCAGCTTGGGGGCTAACACCGGGGAGCTGTTTTTT	CASSLGANTGELFF
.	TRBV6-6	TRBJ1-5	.	TGTGCCAGCAGGTTTTCGGGGGGCGAAGGCAATCAGCCCCAGCATTTT	CASRFSGGEGNQPQHF
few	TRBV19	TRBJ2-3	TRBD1	TGTGCCAGTAGTGTAAACAGGGGGTGGACAGATACGCAGTATTTT	CASSVNRGWTDTQYF
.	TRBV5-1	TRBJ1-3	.	TGCGCCAGCAAACCTTGGGGGACGGGGGAACGCTCTGGAAACACCATATATTTT	CASKPWGTGERSGNTIYF
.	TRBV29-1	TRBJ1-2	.	TGCAGCGTTGGACCGGACAGAAACTATGGCTACACCTTC	CSVGPDRNYGYTF
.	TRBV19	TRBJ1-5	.	TGTGCCAGTAGTAACAGGGACAATCAGCCCCAGCATTTT	CASSNRDNQPQHF
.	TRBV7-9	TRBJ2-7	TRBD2	TGTGCCAGCAGCTTAGGAGGCTTAGCGGGGGACCTCTACGAGCAGTACTTC	CASSLGGLAGDLYEQYF
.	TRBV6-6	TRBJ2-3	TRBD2	TGTGCCAGCGCGTCAGAGCGGGAGACAGATACGCAGTATTTT	CASASERETDTQYF
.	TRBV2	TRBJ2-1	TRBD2	TGTGCCAGCAGGGATAGCGGGAGCAATGAGCAGTTCTTC	CASRDSGSNEQFF
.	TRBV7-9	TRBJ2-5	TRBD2	TGTGCCAGCAGCAGGACTAGGGCAGGCCCCGAAGAGACCCAGTACTTC	CASSRTRAGPEETQYF
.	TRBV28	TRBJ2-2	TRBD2	TGTGCCAGCAGTCCCCGGACTAGCGGCGGGGAGCTGTTTTTT	CASSPRTSGGELFF
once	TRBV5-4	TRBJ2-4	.	TGTGCCAGCAGCTTCCCGGGGGGCCTAGCCAAAAACATTCAGTACTTC	CASSFPGGLAKNIQYF
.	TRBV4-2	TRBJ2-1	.	TGTGCCAGCAGCCAAGATCAGCTTGGGCCCAGCAATGAGCAGTTCTTC	CASSQDQLGPSNEQFF
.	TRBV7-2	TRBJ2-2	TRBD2	TGTGCCAGCAGCTTTATGCGGGAGATCACCGGGGAGCTGTTTTTT	CASSFMREITGELFF
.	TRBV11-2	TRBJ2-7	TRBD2	TGTGCCAGCAGCTTATCTAGCGGGGGGGATTTCCACGAGCAGTACTTC	CASSLSSGGDFHEQYF
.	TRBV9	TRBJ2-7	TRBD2	TGTGCCAGCAGCGTAGGCGGGAGTCCCTACGAGCAGTACTTC	CASSVGGSPYEQYF